This TCR beta chain stems from a study of early stage breast cancer tumors. Overall study context: ER+/PR+/HER2- status applied to about 70% of the 16 invasive breast tumors.

Study findings and constraints: Tumors had 2.5 to 3-fold higher T cell density and higher clonality than adjacent normal breast tissue. Most shared enriched TCRB sequences were commonly generated ones.

The CDR3 sequence is 14 residues long. The germline V and J ends were trimmed by 2 bases and 4 bases, with 11 bases remaining between them. The germline gives CDR1 MNHNY, CDR2 SVGAGI (reference sequence). With respect to this clone: The target antigen is unknown.

Clones were read by immunoSEQ multiplex PCR, and TCRdb kept only the in-frame ones, dropping some. The sample lists 25,000 to 30,000 clones, 75% to 85% seen once, with 10% to 15% in the top ten. The rearrangement joins TRBV6-6 to TRBJ1-1; D unresolved. The sequencing input was blood. This clonotype was sampled from a person between 60 and 69 years old with breast cancer. The CDR3 DNA follows: TGTGCCAGCAGTTACACTGGGCTCGTCACTGAAGCTTTCTTT. Protein: CASSYTGLVTEAFF.